These 20 T cell receptor beta chains were all obtained from the same sample, sequenced in a study of breast tumors, draining lymph nodes, adjacent tissues. One entry per CDR3 protein results from TCRdb running MiXCR on the multiplex PCR reads. The sample contains some 52,000 distinct CDR3 sequences, around 40% of which appear only once. The material sequenced was breast tumor tissue. The receptor source for this set is a female donor with breast cancer. Some clones in this sample may be carry-over from other donors' samples.

This clonotype was seen repeatedly, ten times or more. The chain joins TRBV9 to TRBJ2-3, with a tentative D call TRBD1 (6 bases). The CDR3 covers 15 residues. Per the germline V gene, CDR1 is SGDLS and CDR2 is YYNGEE. Trimming cost V 0 bases and J 5 bases, with 13 bases left between them. The CDR3 nucleotides read TGTGCCAGCAGCGTAGGGGGACACGAGGGAGATACGCAGTATTTT. Translated, it gives CASSVGGHEGDTQYF. The full variable domain, with the rest looked up from reference TRBV9 and TRBJ2-3, is DSGVTQTPKHLITATGQRVTLRCSPRSGDLSVYWYQQSLDQGLQFLIQYYNGEERAKGNILERFSAQQFPDLHSELNLSSLELGDSALYFCASSVGGHEGDTQYFGPGTRLTVL.

As for this clonotype: The junction shows a germline mismatch at one end, possibly a read error. The rearrangement links TRBV12-3 or TRBV12-4 to TRBJ2-1; 8 positions agree with TRBD2. The CDR3 is 13 residues long. The DNA of the CDR3 is TGTGCCAGCAGTAGAGCGGGAGCCGATGAGCAGTCCTTC. The encoded protein is CASSRAGADEQSF.

There are a few counts of this clonotype. This chain joins TRBV12-3 or TRBV12-4 and TRBJ1-1; D ambiguous. The CDR3 is 14 residues long. Trimming removed 6 bases from V and 0 bases from J, with 11 bases in between. CDR3 sequence: CASRTGILNTEAFF. CDR3 sequence (DNA): TGTGCCAGCAGGACCGGGATTTTGAACACTGAAGCTTTCTTT.

V and J are TRBV7-9 and TRBJ2-3; 16 bases are a match to TRBD2. The CDR3 totals 17 residues. The V and J ends lost 5 bases and 14 bases, in that order; junction bases with no gene match: 16. CDR1 is SEHNR, CDR2 FQNEAQ, per germline (reference sequence). This CDR3 is CASSLGLAGGPADPPYF. CDR3 bases: TGTGCCAGCAGCCTGGGACTAGCGGGAGGGCCGGCAGATCCGCCGTATTTT.

The rearrangement uses TRBV9 and TRBJ2-7; TRBD2 agrees at 10 bases. The germline V gene has CDR1 SGDLS and CDR2 YYNGEE. The V and J ends lost 3 bases and 6 bases, in that order; junction bases with no gene match: 6. The CDR3 sequence is 14 residues long. The DNA for the CDR3 is TGTGCCAGCAGCGGTGGGACTAGCGAAGGCGAGCAGTACTTC. Amino acids: CASSGGTSEGEQYF.

This clonotype was seen more than once but under ten times. V gene TRBV28 combines with J gene TRBJ2-6; D not certain. This CDR3 region has 13 residues. CDR1 and CDR2 (germline): MDHEN, SYDVKM. The CDR3 DNA reads as TGTGCTTGCGCGGTGCCTGGGGCCAACGTCCTGACTTTC. Translating it yields CACAVPGANVLTF.

This clonotype was recorded a few times. This chain uses TRBV29-1 with TRBJ1-1; TRBD1 agrees at 11 bases. Germline V gene sequence: CDR1 SQVTM, CDR2 ANQGSEA. J gave up 5 bases and V 6 bases, and 8 bases lay outside the gene matches. This CDR3 is 14 amino acids long. CDR3 nucleotides: TGCAGCGTCGGGACAGGGGGGAGAAGAACTGAAGCTTTCTTT. The encoded protein is CSVGTGGRRTEAFF.

The table lists this clonotype with many counts. The V gene is TRBV20-1, the J gene TRBJ2-5; no clear D. Germline V CDR1 and CDR2: DFQATT, SNEGSKA (reference sequence). This CDR3 comprises 11 residues. V dropped 4 bases and J dropped 5 bases, with 8 bases sitting between them. The DNA for the CDR3 is TGCAGTGCTATTTTCGGGGAGACCCAGTACTTC. Its translation: CSAIFGETQYF.

This clonotype was counted only a few times. V usage is TRBV5-1 and J usage is TRBJ1-1; TRBD1 is a possible D gene (5 bases). This CDR3 is 15 amino acids long. Germline V lookup: CDR1 SGHRS, CDR2 YFSETQ. The V end lost 2 bases, the J end lost 1 base, and 12 bases lay between the germline ends. This chain's CDR3 is CASSLGTTANTEAFF. Written as DNA, the CDR3 is TGCGCCAGCAGCTTAGGGACCACAGCGAACACTGAAGCTTTCTTT.

This chain uses TRBV20-1 with TRBJ2-1; D is perhaps TRBD1 (6 bases). This CDR3 is built from 17 residues. Looked up from germline, CDR1 is DFQATT and CDR2 is SNEGSKA (reference sequence). V gave up 6 bases and J gave up 8 bases, with 29 bases separating them. The CDR3 region is CSARGVESATESYEQFF. The CDR3 region has the DNA TGCAGTGCCAGGGGTGTGGAAAGCGCAACGGAGTCTTATGAGCAGTTCTTC.

The genes are TRBV28 and TRBJ1-6; no reliable D call. The CDR3 spans 15 residues. Trimming stripped 1 base from V and 10 bases from J, with 14 bases between. Germline V lookup: CDR1 MDHEN, CDR2 SYDVKM. CDR3 amino acids: CASSLSGGKRSPLHF. The CDR3 DNA follows: TGTGCCAGCAGTTTATCGGGCGGGAAGAGGTCACCCCTCCACTTT.

This clonotype was detected many times. The chain carries TRBV18 and TRBJ2-3; a weak D match, TRBD1 (5 bases). Trimming took 3 bases from V and 2 from J, leaving 12 bases between them. The germline CDR1 and CDR2 sequences are KGHSH and LQKENI. This CDR3 is 15 amino acids long. The CDR3 region is CASSPSQGTTDTQYF. For the CDR3, the DNA is TGTGCCAGCTCACCTAGCCAGGGAACCACAGATACGCAGTATTTT.

This clonotype has at least ten counts. The rearrangement links TRBV28 to TRBJ2-5; TRBD1 might be the D (5 bases). The CDR3 totals 14 residues. Trimming removed 3 bases at V and 0 bases at J, with 8 bases between. Germline CDR1 MDHEN, CDR2 SYDVKM. This CDR3 is CASSFRQYQETQYF. The CDR3 region has the DNA TGTGCCAGCAGTTTCCGACAGTACCAAGAGACCCAGTACTTC.

To note about this clonotype: A much larger clone lies one base from this, so it may be a read error. The rearrangement links TRBV18 to TRBJ1-5, with D perhaps given as TRBD1 or TRBD2 (5 bases each). The J call may be faulty, since TRBJ2-3 better matches the DNA end. This CDR3 contains 14 residues. Germline assignment: CDR1 KGHSH and CDR2 LQKENI. The DNA of the CDR3 is TGTGCCAGCTCACAGGGAGCCGGGGCTGGGCCCCAGTATTTT. It is translated as CASSQGAGAGPQYF.

The rearrangement links TRBV12-3 or TRBV12-4 to TRBJ2-5; weak D call: TRBD2 (6 bases). With 5 bases removed from V and 2 bases from J, the gap between germline ends came to 9 bases. This CDR3 has 13 residues. In nucleotides, the CDR3 is TGTGCCAGCAGTCGGGACTTACAAGAGACCCAGTACTTC. It yields the protein CASSRDLQETQYF.

This clonotype was observed many times. The rearrangement joins TRBV7-3 to TRBJ2-3; 7 bases align to TRBD1. Germline assignment: CDR1 SGHTA and CDR2 FQGTGA. With 3 bases clipped from V and 4 bases from J, the junction kept 10 bases outside the gene matches. This CDR3 spans 16 amino acids. The CDR3 coding sequence is TGTGCCAGCAGCTTGGGCCGACAGGGCAGCGCAGATACGCAGTATTTT. Protein: CASSLGRQGSADTQYF.

This clonotype was detected ten times or more. The V call is TRBV6-1, the J call TRBJ2-2, with 9 positions matching TRBD2. In germline, CDR1 is MNHNS, CDR2 SASEGT. CDR3 length equals 15 residues. Trimming cost V 4 bases and J 7 bases; bases outside gene matches: 7. The CDR3 DNA reads TGTGCCAGCAGTGCCGTGGGACTAGCCATCGGGGAGCTGTTTTTT. This encodes CASSAVGLAIGELFF.

This clonotype qualifies as medium-sized. V usage is TRBV7-2 and J usage is TRBJ1-2; tentative D call: TRBD1 (6 bases). With 1 base removed from V and 5 bases from J, the gap between germline ends came to 14 bases. From germline, CDR1 is SGHTA and CDR2 FQGNSA. This CDR3 spans 15 amino acids. The CDR3, as DNA: TGTGCCAGCAGCTTAGTCCGGGGGCAATGGTATGGCTACACCTTC. Translation gives CASSLVRGQWYGYTF.

As concerns this clonotype: With a much larger clone just one base away, this may be a read error. The V and J genes are TRBV20-1 and TRBJ2-4; either TRBD1 or TRBD2 may fit D (5 bases each). The CDR3 consists of 14 residues. Germline V lookup: CDR1 DFQATT, CDR2 SNEGSKA (reference sequence). Trimming removed 5 bases from V and 9 bases from J, with 20 bases in between. Here the CDR3 DNA reads TGCAGTGCTCCCGACTCCGGGGAAGGGACCATTCAGTACTTC. Protein sequence: CSAPDSGEGTIQYF.

This clonotype was recorded at least ten times. The chain has TRBV5-5 and TRBJ1-3, with a possible D match to TRBD1 (5 bases). The V and J ends lost 3 bases and 2 bases respectively, with 12 bases between them. Germline CDR1 SGHKS, CDR2 YYEKEE (reference sequence). CDR3 length equals 15 residues. CDR3 residues: CASSSGLYAGNTIYF. The CDR3 DNA follows: TGTGCCAGCAGCTCAGGGTTGTATGCTGGAAACACCATATATTTT.